The 16 T cell receptor beta chains listed next were all sequenced from one sample in a study of cytomegalovirus exposure and HLA in healthy donors (dated by TCRdb to 2016 to 2017). Library construction relied on the immunoSEQ multiplex PCR assay. Drawn from immuneACCESS, this table holds only the in-frame rearrangements with V and J called that TCRdb kept. Clones are partly lost; checked studies trace under half to an unresolved V gene and leave the rest unexplained. This sample lists fewer than 90,000 clones; 84% were detected once. 12% of the sample rests with the top ten. Sequenced: PBMCs. The receptor set was obtained from a woman younger than 35 in good health and CMV-seropositive.

The chain is built from TRBV7-2 and TRBJ2-7, with D maybe TRBD1 (6 bases). The CDR3 length is 15 residues. The germline gives CDR1 SGHTA, CDR2 FQGNSA. V shed 5 bases and J shed 4 bases, with 18 bases lying between them. As DNA, the CDR3 is TGTGCCAGCAGCAGAGGGGCAGGGGCGAGATACGAGCAGTACTTC. Encoded protein: CASSRGAGARYEQYF.

This chain joins TRBV6-1 and TRBJ2-1; no clear D gene. V lost 6 bases, J lost 7 bases, and 10 bases lay in between. The germline CDR1 and CDR2 sequences are MNHNS and SASEGT. This CDR3 contains 12 residues. CDR3 residues: CASRQIGNEQFF. The CDR3 DNA reads as TGTGCCAGCAGACAGATTGGGAATGAGCAGTTCTTC.

The CDR3 protein is CAWSEEDFSYNSPLHF. CDR3 sequence (DNA): TGTGCCTGGAGCGAAGAGGACTTCTCCTATAATTCACCCCTCCACTTT. The V call is TRBV30, the J call TRBJ1-6; D uncertain. Germline assignment: CDR1 GTSNPN and CDR2 SVGIG (reference sequence). The germline V and J ends were trimmed by 3 bases and 0 bases, with 12 bases remaining between them. The CDR3 spans 16 residues. Full variable domain (outside the CDR3, taken from reference TRBV30 and TRBJ1-6): SQTIHQWPATLVQPVGSPLSLECTVEGTSNPNLYWYRQAAGRGLQLLFYSVGIGQISSEVPQNLSASRPQDRQFILSSKKLLLSDSGFYLCAWSEEDFSYNSPLHFGNGTRLTVT.

The chain couples TRBV7-2 to TRBJ2-5, with a weak D call TRBD1 (6 bases). The germline CDR1 and CDR2 sequences are SGHTA and FQGNSA. Trimming pared 5 bases from V and 5 bases from J, leaving 21 bases between. The CDR3 runs to 16 residues. The CDR3 is CASSKEPGHVRETQYF. Here the CDR3 DNA reads TGTGCCAGCAGCAAAGAACCGGGACACGTAAGGGAGACCCAGTACTTC.

The rearrangement links TRBV19 to TRBJ1-6, with 7 bases identical to TRBD1. Germline CDR1 LNHDA, CDR2 SQIVND (reference sequence). The CDR3 has 14 residues. After removal of 3 bases from V and 7 bases from J, the junction contained 3 bases not matched to a gene. The CDR3 reads CASSMAQGNSPLHF. The CDR3 DNA reads as TGTGCCAGTAGTATGGCACAGGGGAATTCACCCCTCCACTTT.

This chain links TRBV7-2 with TRBJ2-7; possible D gene TRBD1, 6 bases. In germline, CDR1 is SGHTA, CDR2 FQGNSA. With 1 base removed from V and 2 bases from J, the gap between germline ends came to 12 bases. CDR3 size: 15 residues. CDR3 sequence reads: CASSLGPGDAYEQYF. CDR3 nucleotides: TGTGCCAGCAGCTTAGGTCCAGGGGACGCCTACGAGCAGTACTTC.

The chain employs TRBV6-5 and TRBJ1-2, with D possibly matching TRBD1 (5 bases). The CDR3 runs to 12 residues. V lost 6 bases to trimming and J lost 6 bases, with 11 bases between them. The germline V gene encodes CDR1 MNHEY and CDR2 SVGAGI. The CDR3 protein is CASSDRGDGYTF. For the CDR3, the DNA is TGTGCCAGCAGCGATCGGGGGGATGGCTACACCTTC.

The chain employs TRBV11-2 and TRBJ1-1, with 9 bases aligning to TRBD1. Germline lookup yields CDR1 SGHAT and CDR2 FQNNGV. The length of the CDR3 is 17 residues. V shed 1 base, J shed 0 bases, and the junction held 6 bases outside the gene matches. The CDR3 DNA is TGTGCCAGCAGCTTAGGTGTGACAGGGGGAATGAACACTGAAGCTTTCTTT. Translated, it gives CASSLGVTGGMNTEAFF.

This clone was counted between two and nine times. This chain joins TRBV7-2 and TRBJ1-2; tentatively, D is TRBD1 (6 bases). Germline V gene sequence: CDR1 SGHTA, CDR2 FQGNSA. Trimming took off 5 bases at V and 3 bases at J, with 13 bases between the two ends. This CDR3 is built from 14 residues. CDR3 DNA sequence: TGTGCCAGCAGCCCCCGACAGGATGACTATGGCTACACCTTC. Its translation is CASSPRQDDYGYTF. Full variable domain (outside the CDR3, taken from reference TRBV7-2 and TRBJ1-2): GAGVSQSPSNKVTEKGKDVELRCDPISGHTALYWYRQSLGQGLEFLIYFQGNSAPDKSGLPSDRFSAERTGGSVSTLTIQRTQQEDSAVYLCASSPRQDDYGYTFGSGTRLTVV.

V usage is TRBV6-4 and J usage is TRBJ2-3, with 8 positions matching TRBD1. The CDR3 contains 15 residues. J gave up 1 base and V 3 bases, and 3 bases lay outside the gene matches. The germline gives CDR1 MRHNA, CDR2 SNTAGT. The DNA of the CDR3 is TGTGCCAGCAGTGAATCGACAGGGGGCACAGATACGCAGTATTTT. This sequence encodes CASSESTGGTDTQYF.

J is TRBJ2-3 and V is TRBV27; tentatively, D is TRBD1 (5 bases). The CDR3 runs 12 residues. Germline assignment: CDR1 MNHEY and CDR2 SMNVEV (reference sequence). V was shortened by 6 bases and J by 1 base, with 5 bases between the two germline ends. The CDR3 nucleotides are TGTGCCAGCAGGGGGCGCACAGATACGCAGTATTTT. Protein product: CASRGRTDTQYF.

The rearrangement links TRBV28 to TRBJ1-2, with TRBD1 matching 7 bases. The CDR3 has 12 amino acids. The ends lost 4 bases at V and 5 bases at J; junction bases unmatched: 1. Germline V gene lookup returns CDR1 MDHEN and CDR2 SYDVKM. CDR3 protein: CASSSTGYGYTF. The CDR3 DNA sequence: TGTGCCAGCAGTTCGACAGGGTATGGCTACACCTTC.

The table lists this clone with a count of one. V usage is TRBV10-3 and J usage is TRBJ2-6; 7 bases match TRBD1. J was trimmed by 2 bases and V by 4 bases; bases with no gene match: 2. This CDR3 has 15 amino acids. Germline loops: CDR1 ENHRY, CDR2 SYGVKD. CDR3 loop: CAISADRAGANVLTF. The CDR3 nucleotides are TGTGCCATCAGTGCCGACAGGGCTGGGGCCAACGTCCTGACTTTC.

This clone occurred a few times. The V gene is TRBV6-6, the J gene TRBJ2-4; TRBD1 matches 7 bases. After removal of 0 bases from V and 7 bases from J, the junction contained 6 bases not matched to a gene. Germline V lookup: CDR1 MNHNY, CDR2 SVGAGI (reference sequence). The CDR3 has 15 amino acids. This CDR3 is CASSYSRGGWNIQYF. CDR3 DNA: TGTGCCAGCAGTTACTCGAGAGGGGGCTGGAACATTCAGTACTTC.

The chain recombines TRBV14 with TRBJ1-1; D not certain. There are 14 residues in the CDR3. V lost 1 base, J lost 5 bases, and 11 bases lay in between. Germline values: CDR1 SGHDN, CDR2 FVKESK. The DNA of the CDR3 is TGTGCCAGCAGCCAAGCACCAACGGGGACTGAAGCTTTCTTT. It encodes CASSQAPTGTEAFF.

V gene TRBV2 combines with J gene TRBJ2-2; maybe TRBD1 (5 bases). Germline V lookup: CDR1 SNHLY, CDR2 FYNNEI. With 8 bases removed from V and 3 bases from J, the gap between germline ends came to 16 bases. The CDR3 is 15 residues long. The CDR3 sequence: CASLLSSGYTGELFF. In nucleotides, the CDR3 is TGTGCCAGCCTGCTTTCGTCAGGGTACACCGGGGAGCTGTTTTTT.